A single sample is the source of the 31 T cell receptor beta chains below, sequenced in a study of blood T cell repertoires in COVID-19. Produced via immunoSEQ multiplex PCR; TCRdb's table is partial and in-frame only. The sample has approximately 150,000 clones; less than 90% are singletons. The sequenced material came from PBMCs or T cells enriched from blood (not recorded which). The receptors here all came from a human donor with acute COVID-19. The donor label of this sample is uncertain.

CDR3 nucleotide sequence: TGCGCCAGCAGTGAGGGGGGGGATACGCAGTATTTT. Residues: CASSEGGDTQYF. V gene TRBV10-1 combines with J gene TRBJ2-3, with D possibly being TRBD2 (6 bases). CDR1 WNHNN and CDR2 SYGVQD come from the germline V gene (reference sequence). Between the trimmed V and J ends, which lost 2 bases and 6 bases, there was a span of 6 bases. The CDR3 totals 12 residues.

DNA of the CDR3: TGTGCCAGCAGTGAAGCAGTTGCGGGATTGCGGGAGACCCAGTACTTC. Translation: CASSEAVAGLRETQYF. The rearrangement joins TRBV6-1 to TRBJ2-5; maybe TRBD2 (6 bases). V lost 0 bases to trimming and J lost 5 bases, with 16 bases between them. The length of the CDR3 is 16 residues. The germline gives CDR1 MNHNS, CDR2 SASEGT.

The chain employs TRBV6-5 and TRBJ2-5, with D possibly TRBD1 on 6 matching bases. The CDR3 totals 15 residues. Germline-derived CDR1 and CDR2 are MNHEY and SVGAGI. Trimming left V 6 bases short and J 2 bases short, with 16 bases between. CDR3 sequence reads: CASSGQQYPQETQYF. DNA for the CDR3: TGTGCCAGCAGCGGACAGCAATACCCTCAAGAGACCCAGTACTTC.

The chain joins TRBV27 to TRBJ2-1; weak D call: TRBD1 (8 bases). CDR1 is MNHEY, CDR2 SMNVEV, per germline (reference sequence). There are 17 residues in the CDR3. V lost 5 bases to trimming and J lost 8 bases, with 25 bases between them. CDR3 loop: CASSPPGQVRGAHEQFF. In nucleotides, the CDR3 is TGTGCCAGCAGTCCGCCGGGACAGGTCCGGGGGGCCCATGAGCAGTTCTTC.

This clone was counted a single time. The chain joins TRBV25-1 to TRBJ2-1; D gene uncertain. CDR1 is MGHDK, CDR2 SYGVNS, per germline. Trimming stripped 2 bases from V and 7 bases from J, with 21 bases between. The CDR3 is 17 amino acids. Written as DNA, the CDR3 is TGTGCCAGCAGTGAAGATATTGCTGTGGGCCTCCGGAATGAGCAGTTCTTC. Its translation: CASSEDIAVGLRNEQFF.

In DNA, the CDR3 is TGTGCCAGCAGCGAGACAGGTGGACCCTACGAGCAGTACTTC. Translated, it gives CASSETGGPYEQYF. The chain couples TRBV6-5 to TRBJ2-7; maybe TRBD1 (6 bases). Germline V gene sequence: CDR1 MNHEY, CDR2 SVGAGI. This CDR3 is built from 14 residues. Trimming cost V 6 bases and J 2 bases, with 14 bases left between them.

This clone was detected only a few times. The CDR3 reads CASSLVGQGSTEAFF. The CDR3 nucleotides read TGTGCCAGCAGCTTAGTAGGGCAGGGTTCCACTGAAGCTTTCTTT. The rearrangement uses TRBV7-2 and TRBJ1-1, with a tentative D call TRBD1 (5 bases). With 1 base removed from V and 4 bases from J, the gap between germline ends came to 13 bases. Germline CDR1 reads SGHTA; CDR2 reads FQGNSA. The CDR3 spans 15 residues.

This rearrangement joins TRBV28 to TRBJ1-5, with D possibly TRBD1 on 6 matching bases. This CDR3 has 14 amino acids. Trimming pared 3 bases from V and 4 bases from J, leaving 10 bases between. Looked up from germline, CDR1 is MDHEN and CDR2 is SYDVKM. The CDR3 DNA is TGTGCCAGCAGTTTTCCAGGGGAGAATCAGCCCCAGCATTTT. Protein product: CASSFPGENQPQHF.

The chain joins TRBV4-2 to TRBJ1-1, with 9 bases identical to TRBD1. The CDR3 extends over 18 amino acids. The germline V gene encodes CDR1 LGHNA and CDR2 YNFKEQ. V lost 0 bases, J lost 4 bases, and 12 bases stayed unmatched. The CDR3 reads CASSQDHRGPQRRTEAFF. CDR3 DNA sequence: TGTGCCAGCAGCCAAGATCACAGGGGGCCCCAGAGGCGCACTGAAGCTTTCTTT.

The chain uses TRBV5-1 and TRBJ1-2; the D is unclear. The CDR3 has 14 residues. Trimming stripped 2 bases from V and 4 bases from J, with 12 bases between. From germline, CDR1 is SGHRS and CDR2 YFSETQ. The CDR3 DNA reads as TGCGCCAGCAGCTTTTCCGGAGGCGGCTATGGCTACACCTTC. Its protein product is CASSFSGGGYGYTF. The full variable domain, its missing parts supplied by reference TRBV5-1 and TRBJ1-2, is KAGVTQTPRYLIKTRGQQVTLSCSPISGHRSVSWYQQTPGQGLQFLFEYFSETQRNKGNFPGRFSGRQFSNSRSEMNVSTLELGDSALYLCASSFSGGGYGYTFGSGTRLTVV.

The chain combines TRBV6-1 with TRBJ2-5; 9 nucleotides match TRBD1. The CDR3 extends over 13 amino acids. CDR1 and CDR2 from the germline V gene are MNHNS and SASEGT. V shed 2 bases, J shed 7 bases, and the junction held 2 bases outside the gene matches. As DNA, the CDR3 is TGTGCCAGCAGTGAACAGGGACAGGGGACCCAGTACTTC. This encodes CASSEQGQGTQYF.

The chain employs TRBV7-2 and TRBJ2-3; 14 positions agree with TRBD2. Trimming removed 4 bases from V and 2 bases from J; junction bases left unmatched: 11. The CDR3 is 19 residues long. The germline gives CDR1 SGHTA, CDR2 FQGNSA. DNA of the CDR3: TGTGCCAGCAGCTCCGAGGACTCGGGACTAGCGGGGGTCACAGATACGCAGTATTTT. Translated: CASSSEDSGLAGVTDTQYF.

This sequence joins TRBV4-3 and TRBJ1-1; TRBD1 aligns across 7 bases. Unmatched junction bases numbered 11, after V lost 0 bases and J lost 4 bases. The CDR3 covers 17 residues. Germline V gene lookup returns CDR1 LGHNA and CDR2 YSLEER. CDR3 sequence (DNA): TGCGCCAGCAGCCAAGAGGGTAGGGGGCGTCCGGGCACTGAAGCTTTCTTT. Translating gives CASSQEGRGRPGTEAFF.

The CDR3 reads CAGGHPARSNTEAFF. In DNA form, the CDR3 reads TGTGCCGGTGGACATCCGGCTAGGTCTAACACTGAAGCTTTCTTT. The rearrangement links TRBV30 to TRBJ1-1, with D possibly being TRBD1 (5 bases). The CDR3 has 15 amino acids. The V end lost 8 bases, the J end lost 2 bases, and 21 bases lay between the germline ends. Germline CDR1 GTSNPN, CDR2 SVGIG (reference sequence).

The chain links TRBV27 to TRBJ2-3; TRBD2 is a possible D gene (5 bases). V lost 3 bases and J lost 1, with 11 bases in between. The length of the CDR3 is 15 residues. Germline V lookup: CDR1 MNHEY, CDR2 SMNVEV (reference sequence). The CDR3 coding sequence is TGTGCCAGCAGTTTTGTGTGGCGGGGCACAGATACGCAGTATTTT. Protein product: CASSFVWRGTDTQYF.

The chain uses TRBV7-3 and TRBJ1-5, with D unclear. The CDR3 is 13 amino acids. V lost 2 bases and J 6 bases, leaving 8 bases between the germline ends. Germline V gene sequence: CDR1 SGHTA, CDR2 FQGTGA. The CDR3 coding sequence is TGTGCCAGCAGCTTAGACCGGGGTCAGCCCCAGCATTTT. It is translated as CASSLDRGQPQHF. The whole variable domain, remainder taken from reference TRBV7-3 and TRBJ1-5, is GAGVSQTPSNKVTEKGKYVELRCDPISGHTALYWYRQSLGQGPEFLIYFQGTGAADDSGLPNDRFFAVRPEGSVSTLKIQRTERGDSAVYLCASSLDRGQPQHFGDGTRLSIL.

The chain couples TRBV4-3 to TRBJ2-4; 9 bases are a match to TRBD2. V dropped 5 bases and J dropped 0; count of bases not matched to a gene: 8. This CDR3 spans 17 amino acids. Germline CDR1 and CDR2: LGHNA and YSLEER. The CDR3 bases are TGCGCCAGCAGCTTGACAAGCGGGGGGCTAGCCAAAAACATTCAGTACTTC. Encoded protein: CASSLTSGGLAKNIQYF.

This clone was counted only a few times. V is TRBV9 and J is TRBJ2-2, with D tentatively TRBD2 (7 bases). There are 15 residues in the CDR3. V lost 6 bases and J 1 base, leaving 13 bases between the germline ends. Germline V gives CDR1 SGDLS, CDR2 YYNGEE. CDR3: CASTPGGQNTGELFF. CDR3 nucleotides: TGTGCCAGCACTCCGGGGGGCCAGAACACCGGGGAGCTGTTTTTT.

This chain uses TRBV29-1 with TRBJ1-1; TRBD1 matches at 8 bases. Germline loops: CDR1 SQVTM, CDR2 ANQGSEA. With 7 bases clipped from V and 4 bases from J, the junction kept 8 bases outside the gene matches. The CDR3 is 13 amino acids. For the CDR3, the DNA is TGCAGCGGTAACAGGGGGGCAAGCACTGAAGCTTTCTTT. Protein: CSGNRGASTEAFF.

The genes are TRBV30 and TRBJ2-7, with 7 bases aligning to TRBD2. Unmatched junction bases numbered 7, after V lost 0 bases and J lost 2 bases. CDR3 length: 15 amino acids. Germline V gives CDR1 GTSNPN, CDR2 SVGIG (reference sequence). CDR3 nucleotide sequence: TGTGCCTGGAGTGTGCTAGCGGATTCTACCTACGAGCAGTACTTC. Its translation is CAWSVLADSTYEQYF.

This chain joins TRBV18 and TRBJ2-3; 9 bases fit TRBD1. Germline values: CDR1 KGHSH, CDR2 LQKENI. After removal of 3 bases from V and 4 bases from J, the junction contained 5 bases not matched to a gene. This CDR3 is built from 15 residues. CDR3 nucleotides: TGTGCCAGCTCACCCGGGACAGGGCTCGCAGATACGCAGTATTTT. It translates to CASSPGTGLADTQYF.

The CDR3 loop is CASSQSKDRNTEAFF. The DNA of the CDR3 is TGCGCCAGCAGTCAATCTAAGGACAGAAACACTGAAGCTTTCTTT. The chain is built from TRBV23-1 and TRBJ1-1; TRBD1 might be the D (6 bases). TRBV23-1 is marked as an open reading frame, function uncertain. Trimming took off 0 bases at V and 2 bases at J, with 10 bases between the two ends. The CDR3 spans 15 residues.

The V and J genes are TRBV10-2 and TRBJ2-5, with 9 bases matching TRBD1. V lost 8 bases to trimming and J lost 5 bases; unmatched junction nucleotides: 12. This CDR3 comprises 15 residues. Germline assignment: CDR1 WSHSY and CDR2 SAAADI. This chain's CDR3 is CASLPDRGGGETQYF. The CDR3 bases are TGCGCCAGCCTCCCGGACAGGGGAGGAGGCGAGACCCAGTACTTC.

This chain connects TRBV30 to TRBJ2-1; D ambiguous. This CDR3 is built from 13 residues. Germline-derived CDR1 and CDR2 are GTSNPN and SVGIG (reference sequence). Deletions cut 4 bases from V and 10 bases from J, with 17 bases between. CDR3 region: CAWTLQAQGEQFF. CDR3 in DNA: TGTGCCTGGACCCTCCAGGCCCAAGGCGAGCAGTTCTTC. Full variable domain (rest looked up from reference TRBV30 and TRBJ2-1): SQTIHQWPATLVQPVGSPLSLECTVEGTSNPNLYWYRQAAGRGLQLLFYSVGIGQISSEVPQNLSASRPQDRQFILSSKKLLLSDSGFYLCAWTLQAQGEQFFGPGTRLTVL.

The CDR3 bases are TGTGCCAGCAGTGCGATGCGCGGGGGCGAGCAGTACTTC. Protein product: CASSAMRGGEQYF. The chain has TRBV6-4 and TRBJ2-7; 7 positions agree with TRBD2. Germline CDR1 and CDR2: MRHNA and SNTAGT. CDR3 length: 13 residues. V trimming: 4 bases; J trimming: 6 bases; junction bases outside the gene matches: 6.

The chain carries TRBV11-2 and TRBJ2-7, with 12 positions matching TRBD2. Germline loops: CDR1 SGHAT, CDR2 FQNNGV. This CDR3 has 16 residues. Losses at the gene ends were 5 bases for V and 1 base for J; bases not matched to a gene: 6. The CDR3 DNA is TGTGCCAGCAGCCTCCTGACTAGCGGGGGATCCTACGAGCAGTACTTC. This codes for CASSLLTSGGSYEQYF.

The sample holds a few counts of this clone. CDR3 bases: TGTGCCAGCAGTTACACCGCACTTCAAGAGACCCAGTACTTC. Amino acid sequence: CASSYTALQETQYF. The rearrangement joins TRBV6-6 to TRBJ2-5; D gene unclear. Germline V gene lookup returns CDR1 MNHNY and CDR2 SVGAGI (reference sequence). The CDR3 is 14 residues long. Trimming stripped 2 bases from V and 2 bases from J, with 9 bases between.

V is TRBV4-3 and J is TRBJ1-4; 9 nucleotides match TRBD1. Trimming at V came to 4 bases and at J to 5 bases, leaving 2 bases not matched to a gene. The V gene's germline CDR1 is LGHNA and CDR2 YSLEER. The CDR3 runs 14 residues. CDR3 DNA: TGCGCCAGCAGCCTCGACAGGGGGAATGAAAAACTGTTTTTT. Its translation: CASSLDRGNEKLFF.

The chain links TRBV12-5 to TRBJ2-1, with unresolved D. Trimming shortened V by 3 bases and J by 5 bases, and 8 bases separated the two germline ends. Germline lookup yields CDR1 LGHNT and CDR2 FRNRAP. The CDR3 is 13 residues long. CDR3 residues: CASGLSANNEQFF. The CDR3 bases are TGTGCTAGTGGTTTATCCGCTAACAATGAGCAGTTCTTC.

The V call is TRBV28, the J call TRBJ1-4; possibly TRBD1 for D (5 bases). Trimming removed 7 bases from V and 2 bases from J, with 14 bases in between. This CDR3 comprises 15 residues. From germline, CDR1 is MDHEN and CDR2 SYDVKM. The CDR3 sequence is CASTGRGWTNEKLFF. In DNA form, the CDR3 reads TGTGCCAGCACCGGTAGGGGATGGACTAATGAAAAACTGTTTTTT.

This clone was observed a few times. This rearrangement joins TRBV25-1 to TRBJ1-3, with D unresolved. In germline, CDR1 is MGHDK, CDR2 SYGVNS. The CDR3 sequence is 14 residues long. V was shortened by 3 bases and J by 4 bases, with 10 bases between the two germline ends. DNA of the CDR3: TGTGCCAGCAGTGAGGAGAAAACGGGAAACACCATATATTTT. Encoded protein: CASSEEKTGNTIYF. Complete variable domain (other parts from reference TRBV25-1 and TRBJ1-3): EADIYQTPRYLVIGTGKKITLECSQTMGHDKMYWYQQDPGMELHLIHYSYGVNSTEKGDLSSESTVSRIRTEHFPLTLESARPSHTSQYLCASSEEKTGNTIYFGEGSWLTVV.